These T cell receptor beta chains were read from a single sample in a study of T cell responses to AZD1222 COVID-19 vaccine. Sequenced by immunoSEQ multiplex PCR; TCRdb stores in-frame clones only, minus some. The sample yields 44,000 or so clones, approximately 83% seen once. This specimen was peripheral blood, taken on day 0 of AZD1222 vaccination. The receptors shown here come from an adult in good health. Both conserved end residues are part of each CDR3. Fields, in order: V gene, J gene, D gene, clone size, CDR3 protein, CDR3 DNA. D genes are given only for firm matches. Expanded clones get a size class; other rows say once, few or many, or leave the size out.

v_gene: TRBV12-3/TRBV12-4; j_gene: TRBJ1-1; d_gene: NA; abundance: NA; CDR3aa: CASSLGVTEAFF; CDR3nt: TGTGCCAGCAGTTTAGGAGTCACTGAAGCTTTCTTT
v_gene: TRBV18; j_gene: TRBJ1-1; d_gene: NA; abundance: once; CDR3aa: CASSPPAVMNTEAFF; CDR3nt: TGTGCCAGCTCACCACCAGCAGTGATGAACACTGAAGCTTTCTTT
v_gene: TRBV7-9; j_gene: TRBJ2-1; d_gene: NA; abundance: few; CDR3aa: CASSQKLPSYNEQFF; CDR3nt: TGTGCCAGCAGCCAGAAACTCCCATCCTACAATGAGCAGTTCTTC
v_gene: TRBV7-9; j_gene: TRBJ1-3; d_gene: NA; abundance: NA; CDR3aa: CASSPVGPTNTIYF; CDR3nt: TGTGCCAGCAGCCCGGTAGGCCCGACAAACACCATATATTTT
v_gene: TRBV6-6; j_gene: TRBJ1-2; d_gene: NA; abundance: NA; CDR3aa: CASSYGSRGYGYTF; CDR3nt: TGTGCCAGCAGTTACGGTAGCAGGGGCTATGGCTACACCTTC
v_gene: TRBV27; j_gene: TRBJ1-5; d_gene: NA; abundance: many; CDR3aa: CASSFRESNQPQHF; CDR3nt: TGTGCCAGCAGTTTTAGGGAAAGCAATCAGCCCCAGCATTTT
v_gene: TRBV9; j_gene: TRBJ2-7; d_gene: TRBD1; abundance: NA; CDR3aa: CASSVEGTGYHEQYF; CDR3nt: TGTGCCAGCAGCGTAGAAGGGACAGGGTACCACGAGCAGTACTTC
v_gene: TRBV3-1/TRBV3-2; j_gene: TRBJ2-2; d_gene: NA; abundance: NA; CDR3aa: CASSQGDTYTGELFF; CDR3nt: TGTGCCAGCAGCCAAGGGGACACATACACCGGGGAGCTGTTTTTT
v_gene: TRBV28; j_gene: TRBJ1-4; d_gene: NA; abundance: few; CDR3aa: CASSPTHAGEKLFF; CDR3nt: TGTGCCAGCAGTCCTACCCATGCGGGTGAAAAACTGTTTTTT
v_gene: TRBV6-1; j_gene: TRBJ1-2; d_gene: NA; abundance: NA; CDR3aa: CASSEYIYGYTF; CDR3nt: TGTGCCAGCAGTGAATACATCTATGGCTACACCTTC
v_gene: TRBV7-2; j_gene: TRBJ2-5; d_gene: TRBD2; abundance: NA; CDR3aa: CASSLVGAGRTQYF; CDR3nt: TGTGCCAGCAGCTTAGTTGGAGCGGGGAGGACCCAGTACTTC
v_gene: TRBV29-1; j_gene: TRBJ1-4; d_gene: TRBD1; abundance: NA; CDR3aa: CSARTGGTEKLFF; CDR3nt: TGCAGCGCACGGACAGGGGGGACCGAAAAACTGTTTTTT
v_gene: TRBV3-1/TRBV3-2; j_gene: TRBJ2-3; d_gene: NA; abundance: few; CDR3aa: CASSQGYTDTQYF; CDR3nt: TGTGCCAGCAGCCAAGGGTATACAGATACGCAGTATTTT
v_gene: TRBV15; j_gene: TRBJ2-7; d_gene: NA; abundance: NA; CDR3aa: CATSRDRQRYYEQYF; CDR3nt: TGTGCCACCAGCAGAGACCGACAGAGATACTACGAGCAGTACTTC
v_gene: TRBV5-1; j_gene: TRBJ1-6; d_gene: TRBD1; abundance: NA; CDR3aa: CASSLRQGGNSPLHF; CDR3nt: TGCGCCAGCAGCTTGCGACAGGGTGGTAATTCACCCCTCCACTTT
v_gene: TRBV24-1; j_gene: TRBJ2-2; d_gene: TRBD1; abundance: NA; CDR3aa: CATSETGQWDTGELFF; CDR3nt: TGTGCCACCAGTGAGACAGGGCAATGGGACACCGGGGAGCTGTTTTTT
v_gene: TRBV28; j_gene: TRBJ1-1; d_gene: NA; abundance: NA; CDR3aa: CASAIFRGNTEAFF; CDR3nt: TGTGCCAGCGCCATTTTCAGGGGGAACACTGAAGCTTTCTTT
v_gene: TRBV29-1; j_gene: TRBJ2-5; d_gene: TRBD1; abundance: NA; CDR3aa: CSVVDRQQETQYF; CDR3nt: TGCAGCGTTGTGGACAGGCAGCAAGAGACCCAGTACTTC
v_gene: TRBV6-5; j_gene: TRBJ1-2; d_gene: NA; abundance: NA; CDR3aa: CATNPGSREGYTF; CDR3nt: TGTGCCACCAATCCGGGCAGCCGGGAAGGCTACACCTTC
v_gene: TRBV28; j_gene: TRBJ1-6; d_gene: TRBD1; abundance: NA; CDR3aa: CASSQDRGPRPLHF; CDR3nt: TGTGCCAGCAGCCAGGACAGGGGTCCTCGACCCCTCCACTTT
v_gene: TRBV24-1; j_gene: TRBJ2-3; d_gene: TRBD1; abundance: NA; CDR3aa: CATSDFGQGATDTQYF; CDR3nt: TGTGCCACCAGTGATTTCGGGCAGGGGGCTACAGATACGCAGTATTTT
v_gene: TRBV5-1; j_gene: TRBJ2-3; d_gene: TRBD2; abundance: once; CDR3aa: CASSLAGGSTDTQYF; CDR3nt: TGCGCCAGCAGTTTAGCGGGGGGTAGCACAGATACGCAGTATTTT
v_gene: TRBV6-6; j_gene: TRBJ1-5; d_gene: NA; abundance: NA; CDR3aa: CASSSDISSNQPQHF; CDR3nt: TGTGCCAGCAGTTCTGACATTTCTAGCAATCAGCCCCAGCATTTT
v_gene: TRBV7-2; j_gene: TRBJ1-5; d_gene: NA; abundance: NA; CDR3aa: CASSLVRDQPQHF; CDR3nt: TGTGCCAGCAGCTTAGTCCGGGATCAGCCCCAGCATTTT
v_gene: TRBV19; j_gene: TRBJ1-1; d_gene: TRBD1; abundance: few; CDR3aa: CASSPPDRVTAEAFF; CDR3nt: TGTGCCAGTAGTCCCCCCGACAGGGTAACTGCTGAAGCTTTCTTT
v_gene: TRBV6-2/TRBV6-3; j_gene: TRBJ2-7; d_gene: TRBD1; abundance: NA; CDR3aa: CASSQPAGTGGGYEQYF; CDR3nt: TGTGCCAGCAGTCAACCCGCTGGGACAGGGGGAGGCTACGAGCAGTACTTC
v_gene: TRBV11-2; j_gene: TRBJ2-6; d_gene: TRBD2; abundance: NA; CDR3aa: CASSLDPSGRASGANVLTF; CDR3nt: TGTGCCAGCAGCTTAGATCCGAGCGGGAGGGCCTCTGGGGCCAACGTCCTGACTTTC
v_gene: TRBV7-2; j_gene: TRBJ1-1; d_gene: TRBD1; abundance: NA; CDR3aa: CASSSNRGQGTEAFF; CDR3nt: TGTGCCAGCAGCTCCAACAGGGGCCAAGGGACTGAAGCTTTCTTT
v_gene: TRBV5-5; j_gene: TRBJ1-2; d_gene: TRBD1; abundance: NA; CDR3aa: CASSLRAGGLDYGYTF; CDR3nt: TGTGCCAGCAGCTTGAGGGCAGGGGGTTTGGACTATGGCTACACCTTC
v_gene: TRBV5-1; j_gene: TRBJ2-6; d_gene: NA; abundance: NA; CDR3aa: CASSPYSSGANVLTF; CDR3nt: TGCGCCAGCAGCCCCTACAGCTCTGGGGCCAACGTCCTGACTTTC
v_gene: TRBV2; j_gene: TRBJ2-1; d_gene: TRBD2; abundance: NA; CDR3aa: CASRGRLAGGDNEQFF; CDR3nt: TGTGCCAGCAGGGGACGGCTAGCGGGAGGTGATAATGAGCAGTTCTTC
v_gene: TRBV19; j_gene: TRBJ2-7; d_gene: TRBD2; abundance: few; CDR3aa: CASSPGLAGEGQYF; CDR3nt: TGTGCCAGCTCCCCGGGACTAGCGGGAGAGGGGCAGTACTTC
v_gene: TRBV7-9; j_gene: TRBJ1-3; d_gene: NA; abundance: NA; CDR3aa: CASSLVGSGGNTIYF; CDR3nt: TGTGCCAGCAGTCTAGTAGGTTCAGGAGGAAACACCATATATTTT
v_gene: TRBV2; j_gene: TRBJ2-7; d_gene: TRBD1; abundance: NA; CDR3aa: CASSQQGNEQYF; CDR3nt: TGTGCCAGCAGTCAACAGGGGAACGAGCAGTACTTC
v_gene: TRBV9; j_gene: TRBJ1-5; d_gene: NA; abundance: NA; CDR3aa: CASSVGTGNQPQHF; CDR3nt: TGTGCCAGCAGCGTAGGGACAGGCAATCAGCCCCAGCATTTT
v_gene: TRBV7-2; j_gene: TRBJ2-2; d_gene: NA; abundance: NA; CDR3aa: CASSPGSGANTGELFF; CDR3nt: TGTGCCAGCAGCCCCGGGAGTGGAGCGAACACCGGGGAGCTGTTTTTT
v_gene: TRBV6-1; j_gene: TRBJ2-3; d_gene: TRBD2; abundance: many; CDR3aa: CASSERAGETDTQYF; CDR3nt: TGTGCCAGCAGTGAAAGGGCGGGAGAGACAGATACGCAGTATTTT